Listed here are 16 T cell receptor beta chains from one sample, sequenced in a study of graft-versus-host responses after intestinal transplantation. Assay used: immunoSEQ multiplex PCR; TCRdb lists only in-frame clones, some missing. The repertoire consists of tens of thousands of clones, with almost 95% occurring once and the leading ten covering approximately 41%. The sample here was PBMCs, taken around 37 weeks after intestinal transplant. The receptor set was obtained from a human patient who received an intestinal transplant, so some T cells may come from the graft donor.

This chain uses TRBV18 with TRBJ2-2; D gene unclear. CDR3 size: 14 residues. The V end lost 2 bases, the J end lost 2 bases, and 6 bases lay between the germline ends. Germline-derived CDR1 and CDR2 are KGHSH and LQKENI. CDR3 sequence: CASSPASNTGELFF. CDR3 DNA sequence: TGTGCCAGCTCACCAGCCAGTAACACCGGGGAGCTGTTTTTT.

V is TRBV10-2 and J is TRBJ1-5; D is uncertain. Trimming pared 2 bases from V and 0 bases from J, leaving 2 bases between. The CDR3 has 13 amino acids. Germline V lookup: CDR1 WSHSY, CDR2 SAAADI. The CDR3: CASSEGSNQPQHF. CDR3 bases: TGCGCCAGCAGTGAGGGTAGCAATCAGCCCCAGCATTTT.

This clone appeared a few times. This chain connects TRBV25-1 to TRBJ2-5; D is uncertain. V was cut by 6 bases and J by 0 bases, with 5 bases left in between. The CDR3 is 12 amino acids. From germline, CDR1 is MGHDK and CDR2 SYGVNS. CDR3 loop: CASRENQETQYF. For the CDR3, the DNA is TGTGCCAGCAGGGAAAACCAAGAGACCCAGTACTTC.

J is TRBJ2-1 and V is TRBV9; D not resolved. This CDR3 is 15 amino acids long. CDR1 SGDLS and CDR2 YYNGEE come from the germline V gene. V was shortened by 0 bases and J by 4 bases, with 11 bases between the two germline ends. This chain's CDR3 is CASSVGPAGYNEQFF. In DNA, the CDR3 is TGTGCCAGCAGCGTAGGTCCAGCCGGGTACAATGAGCAGTTCTTC. Combining the CDR3 with reference TRBV9 and TRBJ2-1 gives the whole variable domain DSGVTQTPKHLITATGQRVTLRCSPRSGDLSVYWYQQSLDQGLQFLIQYYNGEERAKGNILERFSAQQFPDLHSELNLSSLELGDSALYFCASSVGPAGYNEQFFGPGTRLTVL.

This clone was counted between two and nine times. V usage is TRBV25-1 and J usage is TRBJ1-2, with D unresolved. CDR3 length equals 16 residues. V was pared by 4 bases and J by 4 bases, with 19 bases between. Germline lookup yields CDR1 MGHDK and CDR2 SYGVNS. CDR3 DNA sequence: TGTGCCAGCAGTGTTAATCAACTGGGAAAGACCTATGGCTACACCTTC. Protein: CASSVNQLGKTYGYTF.

V is TRBV10-2 and J is TRBJ2-1, with D possibly TRBD2 on 6 matching bases. The V gene's germline CDR1 is WSHSY and CDR2 SAAADI. The V end was cut by 10 bases, the J end by 7 bases, with 20 bases between. This CDR3 has 14 residues. CDR3 in DNA: TGCGCCACCGCGGGGACGTGGGGGGTAAATGAGCAGTTCTTC. This codes for CATAGTWGVNEQFF.

The V and J genes are TRBV10-3 and TRBJ2-5; 7 bases line up with TRBD1. With V trimmed by 7 bases and J by 2 bases, 13 bases remained unmatched. This CDR3 comprises 16 residues. Germline CDR1 reads ENHRY; CDR2 reads SYGVKD. The CDR3 region has the DNA TGTGCCATCAACTCCAGGGAAGGGGGCTTACAAGAGACCCAGTACTTC. Its translation is CAINSREGGLQETQYF.

The chain joins TRBV29-1 to TRBJ2-2; D is perhaps TRBD2 (6 bases). There are 14 residues in the CDR3. V was pared by 4 bases and J by 3 bases, with 12 bases between. Germline V gene lookup returns CDR1 SQVTM and CDR2 ANQGSEA. CDR3 nucleotides: TGCAGCGTTGCCCTGCGGGGCGACACCGGGGAGCTGTTTTTT. Protein product: CSVALRGDTGELFF.

The chain is built from TRBV30 and TRBJ2-1; D is unresolved. Germline loops: CDR1 GTSNPN, CDR2 SVGIG (reference sequence). CDR3 length: 11 residues. V was cut by 1 base and J by 9 bases, with 7 bases left in between. CDR3 in DNA: TGTGCCTGGAGTGAGAGCCCTGAGCAGTTCTTC. Translation: CAWSESPEQFF.

The genes are TRBV9 and TRBJ2-1; D is perhaps TRBD2 (8 bases). This CDR3 is 16 amino acids long. Germline V gene data show CDR1 as SGDLS and CDR2 as YYNGEE. V was pared by 3 bases and J by 2 bases, with 15 bases between. The CDR3 bases are TGTGCCAGCAGCGCAGGGGGGCGGGAGGCCTACAATGAGCAGTTCTTC. It specifies CASSAGGREAYNEQFF.

The chain employs TRBV2 and TRBJ1-2, with 8 nucleotides matching TRBD1. Trimming took 7 bases from V and 3 from J; bases not matched to a gene: 7. CDR3 size: 14 residues. Germline CDR1 reads SNHLY; CDR2 reads FYNNEI. The CDR3 region has the DNA TGTGCCAGCATGACAGGGGTAGCGGACTATGGCTACACCTTC. It translates to CASMTGVADYGYTF.

This CDR3 is CASSPGGFSGNTIYF. The CDR3, as DNA: TGTGCCAGCTCACCAGGGGGATTCTCTGGAAACACCATATATTTT. The chain couples TRBV18 to TRBJ1-3; D is perhaps TRBD1 (5 bases). The length of the CDR3 is 15 residues. V lost 2 bases and J lost 0, with 8 bases in between. The germline CDR1 and CDR2 sequences are KGHSH and LQKENI.

J is TRBJ2-2 and V is TRBV11-2; the D gene is possibly TRBD1 (5 bases). Deletions cut 0 bases from V and 5 bases from J, with 16 bases between. The CDR3 consists of 17 residues. Germline V gene lookup returns CDR1 SGHAT and CDR2 FQNNGV. Written as DNA, the CDR3 is TGTGCCAGCAGCTTAGATCCCAGGGCGGCAATGACCGGGGAGCTGTTTTTT. It specifies CASSLDPRAAMTGELFF.

This rearrangement joins TRBV27 to TRBJ2-7; the D is unclear. V lost 8 bases to trimming and J lost 3 bases, with 11 bases between them. The CDR3 extends over 12 amino acids. Germline V CDR1 and CDR2: MNHEY, SMNVEV (reference sequence). For the CDR3, the DNA is TGTGCCAGCGGGCGGATCCTCTACGAGCAGTACTTC. Translated: CASGRILYEQYF.

The chain recombines TRBV18 with TRBJ2-7; D unresolved. In germline, CDR1 is KGHSH, CDR2 LQKENI. V was shortened by 2 bases and J by 5 bases, with 7 bases between the two germline ends. CDR3 size: 12 residues. CDR3 nucleotides: TGTGCCAGCTCACCATCGGCCCACGAGCAGTACTTC. As protein: CASSPSAHEQYF.

The CDR3 DNA is TGTGCCAGCAGCTTAGGTTCCGGGTACGAGCAGTACTTC. It yields the protein CASSLGSGYEQYF. This chain uses TRBV7-6 with TRBJ2-7, with D uncertain. Germline loops: CDR1 SGHVS, CDR2 FNYEAQ. The CDR3 is 13 amino acids. The ends were cut back, 1 base at V and 4 bases at J, with 8 bases in the middle.